This TCR beta chain was documented in a study of blood T cell repertoires in COVID-19. From germline, CDR1 is SQVTM and CDR2 ANQGSEA. Between the trimmed V and J ends, which lost 1 base and 1 base, there was a span of 22 bases. CDR3 length: 18 amino acids. In the original processing: Quantification of nucleated cells was approximated via reference gene primer amplification. Clones were read by immunoSEQ multiplex PCR, and TCRdb kept only the in-frame ones, dropping some. From that table come the V and J calls and clone size; the DNA was used to work out D and trimming. The repertoire has roughly 440,000 clones, 70% to 90% of them found once; the top ten carry 10% to 15%.

The V and J genes are TRBV29-1 and TRBJ1-1; the D gene is possibly TRBD1 (6 bases). The sequence derives from a woman between 45 and 60 years old with COVID-19, enrolled during active disease. Sequenced sample: peripheral blood. The CDR3 DNA is TGCAGCGTTGAAGTCGGGTACAGGGACCCGAGCTCGAACACTGAAGCTTTCTTT. Translating gives CSVEVGYRDPSSNTEAFF.